These 12 T cell receptor beta chains share one sample of origin, sequenced in a study of blood T cell repertoires in COVID-19. Profiled with immunoSEQ multiplex PCR; TCRdb holds only in-frame clones, not every one. The sample has about 290,000 clones, roughly 90% seen once. The specimen was PBMCs or T cells enriched from blood (not recorded which). The receptors stem from a woman between 40 and 55 years old who had recovered from COVID-19.

This sequence joins TRBV7-8 and TRBJ2-1, with 8 bases fitting TRBD1. The CDR3 loop spans 17 amino acids. V was pared by 4 bases and J by 1 base, with 9 bases of the junction left unmatched. Germline values: CDR1 SGHVS, CDR2 FQNEAQ. CDR3 DNA sequence: TGTGCCAGCAGCTCCCAGGGGGCAGCGACGTCCTACAATGAGCAGTTCTTC. Amino acids: CASSSQGAATSYNEQFF.

V gene TRBV10-3 combines with J gene TRBJ1-2; 10 bases line up with TRBD1. The CDR3 covers 15 residues. Germline CDR1 ENHRY, CDR2 SYGVKD. V shed 3 bases, J shed 2 bases, and the junction held 3 bases outside the gene matches. CDR3 residues: CAISDQTGGNYGYTF. The CDR3, as DNA: TGTGCCATCAGTGACCAGACAGGGGGCAACTATGGCTACACCTTC.

The gene calls are TRBV6-1 and TRBJ2-1; 8 positions match TRBD1. The germline gives CDR1 MNHNS, CDR2 SASEGT. The CDR3 is made up of 17 amino acids. With V trimmed by 5 bases and J by 3 bases, 12 bases remained unmatched. Here the CDR3 DNA reads TGTGCCAGCAGTAAAGACAGGGGTCTGGGTGTCTACAATGAGCAGTTCTTC. It specifies CASSKDRGLGVYNEQFF.

The CDR3 sequence: CASSLWTSGGAANTDTQYF. In nucleotides, the CDR3 is TGTGCCAGCAGTTTGTGGACTAGCGGGGGGGCGGCAAACACAGATACGCAGTATTTT. The chain combines TRBV27 with TRBJ2-3, with TRBD2 matching 15 bases. Unmatched junction bases numbered 9, after V lost 3 bases and J lost 2 bases. Germline V gene lookup returns CDR1 MNHEY and CDR2 SMNVEV (reference sequence). CDR3 size: 19 residues.

This clone was seen only a few times. The J gene is TRBJ1-2, the V gene TRBV4-1; no reliable D call. The germline V and J ends were trimmed by 0 bases and 7 bases, with 9 bases remaining between them. Germline CDR1 and CDR2: MGHRA and YSYEKL. This CDR3 is built from 13 residues. The CDR3 nucleotides are TGCGCCAGCAGCCAAGATCCGGTGTTTGGCTACACCTTC. As protein: CASSQDPVFGYTF.

This chain connects TRBV5-1 to TRBJ1-3, with 7 positions matching TRBD1. The V and J ends lost 4 bases and 0 bases, in that order; junction bases with no gene match: 4. The V gene's germline CDR1 is SGHRS and CDR2 YFSETQ. The CDR3 is 15 amino acids. The CDR3 coding sequence is TGCGCCAGCAGCATTGACAGGGCCTCTGGAAACACCATATATTTT. Amino acid sequence: CASSIDRASGNTIYF.

The chain has TRBV2 and TRBJ1-5; D perhaps matches TRBD1 (5 bases). Germline V lookup: CDR1 SNHLY, CDR2 FYNNEI. V lost 4 bases, J lost 7 bases, and 14 bases lay in between. The CDR3 has 14 amino acids. The CDR3 reads CASSGQTAFQPQHF. The CDR3 DNA follows: TGTGCCAGCAGTGGGCAGACAGCTTTCCAGCCCCAGCATTTT.

The rearrangement joins TRBV5-4 to TRBJ1-2, with 7 nucleotides matching TRBD1. J gave up 4 bases and V 4 bases, and 7 bases lay outside the gene matches. Per germline, CDR1 SGHNT and CDR2 YYREEE (reference sequence). This CDR3 is 14 amino acids long. CDR3 protein: CASSRDRAAYGYTF. CDR3 DNA sequence: TGTGCCAGCAGCCGAGACAGGGCTGCCTATGGCTACACCTTC.

The chain carries TRBV2 and TRBJ1-5, with 7 positions matching TRBD1. Germline CDR1 reads SNHLY; CDR2 reads FYNNEI. The J segment lost 4 bases and the V segment lost 4 bases, leaving 10 bases of the junction unmatched. The CDR3 contains 16 residues. CDR3 region: CASSVLPGQTNQPQHF. CDR3 nucleotide sequence: TGTGCCAGCAGTGTATTGCCGGGACAGACGAATCAGCCCCAGCATTTT.

The gene calls are TRBV30 and TRBJ1-2, with 8 bases identical to TRBD1. Germline CDR1 GTSNPN, CDR2 SVGIG (reference sequence). The CDR3 has 13 residues. V dropped 3 bases and J dropped 4; count of bases not matched to a gene: 4. CDR3 in amino acids: CAWRSGTGYGYTF. CDR3 DNA: TGTGCCTGGAGGTCCGGGACAGGCTATGGCTACACCTTC.

This clone was counted only a few times. J is TRBJ1-3 and V is TRBV5-6; D gene ambiguous. Germline V gene sequence: CDR1 SGHDT, CDR2 YYEEEE. The CDR3 covers 13 residues. V was shortened by 4 bases and J by 4 bases, with 9 bases between the two germline ends. CDR3 sequence (DNA): TGTGCCAGCAGCCCCTCCAGGGGAAACACCATATATTTT. It translates to CASSPSRGNTIYF.

Only one count was recorded for this clone. The CDR3 spells CASRRTSQETQYF. DNA for the CDR3: TGTGCCAGCAGACGGACTAGCCAAGAGACCCAGTACTTC. The V call is TRBV5-4, the J call TRBJ2-5; 7 bases fit TRBD2. The CDR3 contains 13 residues. Germline loops: CDR1 SGHNT, CDR2 YYREEE (reference sequence). The trim removed 5 bases at V and 1 base at J, leaving 2 bases unmatched.